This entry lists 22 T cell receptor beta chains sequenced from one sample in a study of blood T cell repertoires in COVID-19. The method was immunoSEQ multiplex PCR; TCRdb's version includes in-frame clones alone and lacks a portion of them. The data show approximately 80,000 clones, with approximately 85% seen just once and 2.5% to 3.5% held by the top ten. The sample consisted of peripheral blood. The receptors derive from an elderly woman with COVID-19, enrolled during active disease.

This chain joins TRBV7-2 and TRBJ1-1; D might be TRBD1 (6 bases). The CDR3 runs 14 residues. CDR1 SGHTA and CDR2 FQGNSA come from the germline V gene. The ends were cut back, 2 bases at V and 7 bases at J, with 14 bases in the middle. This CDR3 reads CASSLMGTTSEAFF. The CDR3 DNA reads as TGTGCCAGCAGCTTAATGGGGACAACGAGTGAAGCTTTCTTT.

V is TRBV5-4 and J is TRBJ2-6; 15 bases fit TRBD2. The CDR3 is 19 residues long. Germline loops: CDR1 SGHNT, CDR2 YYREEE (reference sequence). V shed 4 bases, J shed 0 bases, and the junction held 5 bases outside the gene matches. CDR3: CASSPGLAGGRSGANVLTF. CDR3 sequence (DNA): TGTGCCAGCAGCCCGGGACTAGCGGGAGGCCGCTCTGGGGCCAACGTCCTGACTTTC.

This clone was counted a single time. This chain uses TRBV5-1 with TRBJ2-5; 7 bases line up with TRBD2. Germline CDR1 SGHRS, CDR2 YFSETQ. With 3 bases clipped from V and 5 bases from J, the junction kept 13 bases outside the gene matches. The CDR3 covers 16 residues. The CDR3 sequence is CASSSGPSGGSETQYF. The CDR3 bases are TGCGCCAGCAGCTCGGGCCCCTCGGGGGGTTCGGAGACCCAGTACTTC.

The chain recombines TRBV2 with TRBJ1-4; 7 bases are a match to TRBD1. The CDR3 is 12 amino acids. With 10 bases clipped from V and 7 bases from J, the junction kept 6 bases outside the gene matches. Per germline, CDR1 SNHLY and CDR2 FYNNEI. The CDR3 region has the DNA TGTGCCACCCGACAGGGCGGTGAAAAACTGTTTTTT. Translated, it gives CATRQGGEKLFF. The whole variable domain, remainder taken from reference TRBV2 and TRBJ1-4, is EPEVTQTPSHQVTQMGQEVILRCVPISNHLYFYWYRQILGQKVEFLVSFYNNEISEKSEIFDDQFSVERPDGSNFTLKIRSTKLEDSAMYFCATRQGGEKLFFGSGTQLSVL.

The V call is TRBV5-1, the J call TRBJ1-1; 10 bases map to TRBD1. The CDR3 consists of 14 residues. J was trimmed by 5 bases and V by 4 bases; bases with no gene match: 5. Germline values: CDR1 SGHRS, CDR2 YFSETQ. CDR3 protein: CASSGGTGETEAFF. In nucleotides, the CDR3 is TGCGCCAGCAGCGGGGGGACAGGGGAGACTGAAGCTTTCTTT.

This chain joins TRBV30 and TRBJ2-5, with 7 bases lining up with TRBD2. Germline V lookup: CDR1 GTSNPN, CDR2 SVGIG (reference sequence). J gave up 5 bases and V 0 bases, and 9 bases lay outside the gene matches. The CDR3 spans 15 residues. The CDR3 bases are TGTGCCTGGAGTGTAAACAGCGGGATGTTCGAGACCCAGTACTTC. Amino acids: CAWSVNSGMFETQYF. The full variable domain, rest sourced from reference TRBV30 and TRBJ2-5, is SQTIHQWPATLVQPVGSPLSLECTVEGTSNPNLYWYRQAAGRGLQLLFYSVGIGQISSEVPQNLSASRPQDRQFILSSKKLLLSDSGFYLCAWSVNSGMFETQYFGPGTRLLVL.

The CDR3 sequence: CASSHQLRLLGTDTQYF. The CDR3 nucleotides are TGCGCCAGCAGCCACCAACTCCGGTTATTGGGCACAGATACGCAGTATTTT. This rearrangement joins TRBV4-3 to TRBJ2-3; D not resolved. Trimming took 3 bases from V and 1 from J, leaving 17 bases between them. CDR1 is LGHNA, CDR2 YSLEER, per germline. This CDR3 is built from 17 residues.

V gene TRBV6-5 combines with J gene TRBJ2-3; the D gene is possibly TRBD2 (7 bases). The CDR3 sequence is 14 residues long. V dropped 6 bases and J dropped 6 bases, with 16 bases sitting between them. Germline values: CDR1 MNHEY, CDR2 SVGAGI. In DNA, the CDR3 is TGTGCCAGCAGACCCGGGGGGCCCCTGGATACGCAGTATTTT. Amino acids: CASRPGGPLDTQYF.

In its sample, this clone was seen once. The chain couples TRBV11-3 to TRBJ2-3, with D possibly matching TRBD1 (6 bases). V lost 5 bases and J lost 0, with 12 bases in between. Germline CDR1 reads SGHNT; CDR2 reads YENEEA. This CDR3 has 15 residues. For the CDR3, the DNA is TGTGCCAGCAGCCCGTCTAGGGGGAGCACAGATACGCAGTATTTT. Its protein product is CASSPSRGSTDTQYF. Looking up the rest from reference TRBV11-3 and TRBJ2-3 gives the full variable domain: EAGVVQSPRYKIIEKKQPVAFWCNPISGHNTLYWYLQNLGQGPELLIRYENEEAVDDSQLPKDRFSAERLKGVDSTLKIQPAELGDSAVYLCASSPSRGSTDTQYFGPGTRLTVL.

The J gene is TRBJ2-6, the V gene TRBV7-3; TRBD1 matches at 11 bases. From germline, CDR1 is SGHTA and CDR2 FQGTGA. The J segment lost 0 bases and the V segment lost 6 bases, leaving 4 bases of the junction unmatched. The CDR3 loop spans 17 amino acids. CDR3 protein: CASRWTGGASGANVLTF. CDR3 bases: TGTGCCAGCAGGTGGACAGGGGGCGCCTCTGGGGCCAACGTCCTGACTTTC.

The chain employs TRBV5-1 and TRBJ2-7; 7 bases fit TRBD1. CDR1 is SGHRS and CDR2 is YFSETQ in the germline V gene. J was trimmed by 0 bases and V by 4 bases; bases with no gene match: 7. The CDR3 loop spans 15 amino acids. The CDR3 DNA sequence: TGCGCCAGCAGCATACAGGGGACCCTCTCCTACGAGCAGTACTTC. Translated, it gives CASSIQGTLSYEQYF.

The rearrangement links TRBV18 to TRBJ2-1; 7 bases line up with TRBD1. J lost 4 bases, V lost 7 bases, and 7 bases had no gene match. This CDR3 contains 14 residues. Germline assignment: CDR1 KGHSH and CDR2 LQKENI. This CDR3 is CASFPDRTYNEQFF. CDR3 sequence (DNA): TGTGCCAGCTTCCCGGACAGGACGTACAATGAGCAGTTCTTC.

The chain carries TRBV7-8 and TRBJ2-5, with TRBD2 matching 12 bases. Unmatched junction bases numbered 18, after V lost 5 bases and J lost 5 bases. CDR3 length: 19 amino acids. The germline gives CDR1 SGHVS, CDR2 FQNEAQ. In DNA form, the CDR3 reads TGTGCCAGCAGCCCCAAGGTTTTGAGGACTAGCGGGATCCGGGAGACCCAGTACTTC. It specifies CASSPKVLRTSGIRETQYF.

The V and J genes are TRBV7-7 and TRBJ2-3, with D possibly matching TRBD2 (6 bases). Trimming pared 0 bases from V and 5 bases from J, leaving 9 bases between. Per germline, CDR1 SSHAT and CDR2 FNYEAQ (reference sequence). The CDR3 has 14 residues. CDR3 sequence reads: CASSLAGSGDTQYF. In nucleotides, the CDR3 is TGTGCCAGCAGCTTAGCCGGGAGTGGAGATACGCAGTATTTT. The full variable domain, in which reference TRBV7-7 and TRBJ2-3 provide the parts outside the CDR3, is GAGVSQSPRYKVTKRGQDVTLRCDPISSHATLYWYQQALGQGPEFLTYFNYEAQPDKSGLPSDRFSAERPEGSISTLTIQRTEQRDSAMYRCASSLAGSGDTQYFGPGTRLTVL.

In nucleotides, the CDR3 is TGTGCCAGCAGTTCTCGACTCACAGATACGCAGTATTTT. This translates into CASSSRLTDTQYF. The chain employs TRBV5-4 and TRBJ2-3; D unclear. This CDR3 has 13 amino acids. The V gene lost 5 bases and the J gene lost 2 bases, with 9 bases spanning the gap. Germline CDR1 SGHNT, CDR2 YYREEE (reference sequence).

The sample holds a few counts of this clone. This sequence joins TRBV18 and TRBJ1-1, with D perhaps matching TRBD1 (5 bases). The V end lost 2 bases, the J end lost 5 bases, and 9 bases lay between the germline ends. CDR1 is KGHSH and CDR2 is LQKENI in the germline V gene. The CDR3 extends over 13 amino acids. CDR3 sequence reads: CASSPDSGTEAFF. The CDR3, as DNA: TGTGCCAGCTCACCAGACAGTGGTACTGAAGCTTTCTTT.

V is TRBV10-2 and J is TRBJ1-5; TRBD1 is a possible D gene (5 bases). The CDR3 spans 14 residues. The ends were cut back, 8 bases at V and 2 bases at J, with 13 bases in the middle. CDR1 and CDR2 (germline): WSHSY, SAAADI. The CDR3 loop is CASREGSGNQPQHF. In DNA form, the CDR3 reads TGCGCCAGCCGGGAGGGGTCTGGCAATCAGCCCCAGCATTTT.

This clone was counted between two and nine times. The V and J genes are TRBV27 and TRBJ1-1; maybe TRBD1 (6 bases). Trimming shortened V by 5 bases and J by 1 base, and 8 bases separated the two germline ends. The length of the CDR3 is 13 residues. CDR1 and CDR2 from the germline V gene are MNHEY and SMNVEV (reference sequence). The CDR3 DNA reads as TGTGCCAGCAGTAGGACAGAGAACACTGAAGCTTTCTTT. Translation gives CASSRTENTEAFF.

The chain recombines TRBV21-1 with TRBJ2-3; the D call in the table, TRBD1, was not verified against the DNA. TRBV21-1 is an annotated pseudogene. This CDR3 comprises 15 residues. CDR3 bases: TGTGCCAGCAGCAAAGAGGGGGCCAGCAAGGATACGCAGTATTTT. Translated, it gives CASSKEGASKDTQYF.

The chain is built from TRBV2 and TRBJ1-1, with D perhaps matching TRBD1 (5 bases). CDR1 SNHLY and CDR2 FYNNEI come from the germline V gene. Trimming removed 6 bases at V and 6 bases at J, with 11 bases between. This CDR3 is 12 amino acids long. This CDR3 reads CASRFGGAEAFF. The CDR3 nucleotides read TGTGCCAGCAGATTTGGAGGGGCTGAAGCTTTCTTT.

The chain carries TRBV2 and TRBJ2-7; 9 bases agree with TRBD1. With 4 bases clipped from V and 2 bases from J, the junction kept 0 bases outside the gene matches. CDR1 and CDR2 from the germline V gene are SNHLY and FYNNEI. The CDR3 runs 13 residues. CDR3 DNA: TGTGCCAGCAGTGGGACAGGGGCCTACGAGCAGTACTTC. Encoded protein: CASSGTGAYEQYF.

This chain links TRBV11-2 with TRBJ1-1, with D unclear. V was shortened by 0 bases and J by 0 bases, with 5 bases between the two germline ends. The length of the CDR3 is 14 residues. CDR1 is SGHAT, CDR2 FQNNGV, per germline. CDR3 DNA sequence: TGTGCCAGCAGCTTAGAACGGGTGAACACTGAAGCTTTCTTT. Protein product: CASSLERVNTEAFF.